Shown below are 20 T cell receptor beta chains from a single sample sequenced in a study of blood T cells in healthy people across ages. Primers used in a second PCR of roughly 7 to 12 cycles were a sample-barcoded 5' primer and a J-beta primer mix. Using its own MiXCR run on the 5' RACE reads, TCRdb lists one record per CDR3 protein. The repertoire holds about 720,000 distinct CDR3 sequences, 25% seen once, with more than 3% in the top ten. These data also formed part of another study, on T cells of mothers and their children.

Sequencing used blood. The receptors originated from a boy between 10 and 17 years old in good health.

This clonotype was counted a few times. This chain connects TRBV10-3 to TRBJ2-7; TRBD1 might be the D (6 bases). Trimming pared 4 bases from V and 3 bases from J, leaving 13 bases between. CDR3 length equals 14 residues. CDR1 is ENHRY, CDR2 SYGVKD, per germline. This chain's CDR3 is CAISGSTGDYEQYF. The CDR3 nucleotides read TGTGCCATCAGTGGCTCGACAGGCGACTACGAGCAGTACTTC.

The CDR3 reads CASSPPWDPTSGNTGELFF. In DNA, the CDR3 is TGTGCCAGCAGCCCACCCTGGGACCCCACTAGCGGTAACACCGGGGAGCTGTTTTTT. The chain employs TRBV13 and TRBJ2-2; 8 nucleotides line up with TRBD2. Trimming cost V 5 bases and J 2 bases; bases outside gene matches: 16. The germline CDR1 and CDR2 sequences are PRHDT and FYEKMQ (reference sequence). The CDR3 runs 19 residues.

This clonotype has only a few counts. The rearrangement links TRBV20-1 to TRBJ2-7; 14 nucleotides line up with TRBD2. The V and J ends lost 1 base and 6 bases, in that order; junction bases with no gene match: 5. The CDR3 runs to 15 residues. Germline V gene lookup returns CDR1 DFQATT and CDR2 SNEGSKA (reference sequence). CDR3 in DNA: TGCAGTGCTAGAGGTGGGACTAGCGGGAGTAGCGAGCAGTACTTC. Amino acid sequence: CSARGGTSGSSEQYF.

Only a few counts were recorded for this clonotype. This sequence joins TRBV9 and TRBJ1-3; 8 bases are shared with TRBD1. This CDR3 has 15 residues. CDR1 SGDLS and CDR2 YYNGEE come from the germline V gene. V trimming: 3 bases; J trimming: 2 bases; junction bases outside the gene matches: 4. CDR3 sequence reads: CASSARTGTGNTIYF. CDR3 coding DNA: TGTGCCAGCAGCGCCCGGACAGGGACTGGAAACACCATATATTTT.

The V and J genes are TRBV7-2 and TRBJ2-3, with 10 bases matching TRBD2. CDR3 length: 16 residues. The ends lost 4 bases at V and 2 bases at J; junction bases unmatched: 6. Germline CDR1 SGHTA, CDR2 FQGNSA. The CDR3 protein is CASSSRSGGDTDTQYF. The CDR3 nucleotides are TGTGCCAGCAGCTCCCGGAGCGGGGGGGACACAGATACGCAGTATTTT.

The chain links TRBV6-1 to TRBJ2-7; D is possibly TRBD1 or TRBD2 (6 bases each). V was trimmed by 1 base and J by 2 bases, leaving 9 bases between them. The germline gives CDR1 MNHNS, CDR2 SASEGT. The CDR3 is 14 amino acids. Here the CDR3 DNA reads TGTGCCAGCAGTGAAGGCCGGGGGCCCTACGAGCAGTACTTC. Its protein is CASSEGRGPYEQYF.

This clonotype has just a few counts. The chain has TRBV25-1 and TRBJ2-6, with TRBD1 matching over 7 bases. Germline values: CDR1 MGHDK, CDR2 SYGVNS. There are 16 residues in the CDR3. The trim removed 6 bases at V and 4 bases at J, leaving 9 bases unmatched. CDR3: CASSSRGSGGANVLTF. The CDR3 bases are TGTGCCAGCAGCTCCAGGGGGAGTGGCGGGGCCAACGTCCTGACTTTC.

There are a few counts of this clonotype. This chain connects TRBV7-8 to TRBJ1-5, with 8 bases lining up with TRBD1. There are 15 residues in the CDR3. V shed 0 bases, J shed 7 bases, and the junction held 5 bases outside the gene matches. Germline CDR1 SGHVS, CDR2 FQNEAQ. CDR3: CASSLAGTGGQPQHF. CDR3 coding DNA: TGTGCCAGCAGCTTAGCCGGGACAGGCGGGCAGCCCCAGCATTTT. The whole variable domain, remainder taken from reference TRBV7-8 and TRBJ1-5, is GAGVSQSPRYKVAKRGQDVALRCDPISGHVSLFWYQQALGQGPEFLTYFQNEAQLDKSGLPSDRFFAERPEGSVSTLKIQRTQQEDSAVYLCASSLAGTGGQPQHFGDGTRLSIL.

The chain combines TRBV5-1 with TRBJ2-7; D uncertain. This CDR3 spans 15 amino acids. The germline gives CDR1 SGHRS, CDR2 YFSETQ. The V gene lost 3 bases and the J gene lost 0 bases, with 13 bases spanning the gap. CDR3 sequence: CASSSTGPSSYEQYF. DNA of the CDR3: TGCGCCAGCAGCTCAACTGGGCCCAGCTCCTACGAGCAGTACTTC.

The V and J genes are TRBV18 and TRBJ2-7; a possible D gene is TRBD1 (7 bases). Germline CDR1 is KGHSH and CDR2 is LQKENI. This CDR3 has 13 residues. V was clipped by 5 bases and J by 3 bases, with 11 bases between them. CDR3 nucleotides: TGTGCCAGCTCAGCGCGGGACAGCTACGAGCAGTACTTC. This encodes CASSARDSYEQYF.

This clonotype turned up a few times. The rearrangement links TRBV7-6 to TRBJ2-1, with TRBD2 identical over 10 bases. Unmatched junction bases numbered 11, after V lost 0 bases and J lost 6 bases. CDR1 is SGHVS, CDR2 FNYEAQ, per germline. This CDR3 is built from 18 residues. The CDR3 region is CASSLAVGGSGRINEQFF. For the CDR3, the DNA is TGTGCCAGCAGCTTAGCGGTAGGGGGTAGCGGGAGGATCAATGAGCAGTTCTTC.

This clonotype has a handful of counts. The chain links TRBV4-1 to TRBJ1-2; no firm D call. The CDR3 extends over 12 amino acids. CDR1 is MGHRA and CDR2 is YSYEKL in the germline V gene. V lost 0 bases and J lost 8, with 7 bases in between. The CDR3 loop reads CASSQDPTGYTF. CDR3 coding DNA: TGCGCCAGCAGCCAAGATCCGACAGGCTACACCTTC.

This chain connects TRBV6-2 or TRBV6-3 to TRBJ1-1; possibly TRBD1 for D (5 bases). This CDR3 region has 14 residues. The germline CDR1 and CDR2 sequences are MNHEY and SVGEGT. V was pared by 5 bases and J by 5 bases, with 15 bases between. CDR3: CASSPTGTRTEAFF. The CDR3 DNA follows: TGTGCCAGCAGTCCTACGGGGACTCGTACTGAAGCTTTCTTT.

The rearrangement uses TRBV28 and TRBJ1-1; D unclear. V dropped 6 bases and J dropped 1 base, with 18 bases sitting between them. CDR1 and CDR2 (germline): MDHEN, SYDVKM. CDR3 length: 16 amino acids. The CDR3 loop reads CASSLRARIQNTEAFF. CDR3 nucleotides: TGTGCCAGCAGCCTCCGGGCCAGGATTCAGAACACTGAAGCTTTCTTT.

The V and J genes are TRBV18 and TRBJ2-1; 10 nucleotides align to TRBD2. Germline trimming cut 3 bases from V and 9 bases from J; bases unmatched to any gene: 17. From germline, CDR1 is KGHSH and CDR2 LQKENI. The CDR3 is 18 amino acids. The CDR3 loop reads CASSPRFPEREGPVEQFF. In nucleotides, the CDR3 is TGTGCCAGCTCACCGAGATTCCCCGAGCGGGAGGGCCCCGTTGAGCAGTTCTTC.

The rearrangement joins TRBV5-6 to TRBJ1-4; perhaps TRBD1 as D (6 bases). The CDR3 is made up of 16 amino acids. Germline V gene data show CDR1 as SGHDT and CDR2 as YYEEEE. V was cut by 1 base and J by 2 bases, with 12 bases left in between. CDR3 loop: CASSLLGAGTNEKLFF. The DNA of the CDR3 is TGTGCCAGCAGCTTGTTGGGGGCTGGCACTAATGAAAAACTGTTTTTT.

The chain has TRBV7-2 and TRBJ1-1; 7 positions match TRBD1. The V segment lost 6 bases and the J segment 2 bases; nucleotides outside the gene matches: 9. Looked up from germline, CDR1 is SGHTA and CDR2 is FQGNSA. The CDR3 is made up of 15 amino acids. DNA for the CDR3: TGTGCCAGCAGACAAAAACAGGGGCCCAACACTGAAGCTTTCTTT. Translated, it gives CASRQKQGPNTEAFF.

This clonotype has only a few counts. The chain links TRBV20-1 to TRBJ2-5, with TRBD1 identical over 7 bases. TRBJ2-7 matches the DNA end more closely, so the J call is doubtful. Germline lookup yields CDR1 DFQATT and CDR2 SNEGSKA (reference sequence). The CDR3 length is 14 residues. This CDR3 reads CSARKPGQTYEQYF. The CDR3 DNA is TGCAGTGCTAGGAAGCCGGGACAGACCTACGAGCAGTACTTC.

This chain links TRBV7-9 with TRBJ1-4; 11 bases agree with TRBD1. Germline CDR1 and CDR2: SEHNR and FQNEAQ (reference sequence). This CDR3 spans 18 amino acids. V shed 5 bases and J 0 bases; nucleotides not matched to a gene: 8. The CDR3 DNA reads TGTGCCAGCAGCGCCAAGCCGGGACAGGGGGCAACTAATGAAAAACTGTTTTTT. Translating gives CASSAKPGQGATNEKLFF.

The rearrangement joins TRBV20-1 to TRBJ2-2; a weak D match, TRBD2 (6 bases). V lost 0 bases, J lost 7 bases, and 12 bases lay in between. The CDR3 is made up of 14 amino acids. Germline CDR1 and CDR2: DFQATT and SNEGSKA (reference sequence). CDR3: CSARDAGRFGELFF. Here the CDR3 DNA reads TGCAGTGCTAGAGATGCCGGGAGATTCGGGGAGCTGTTTTTT.